This T cell receptor (beta chain) was recorded in a study of blood T cell repertoires in COVID-19. Turning to the study itself: Spain, Italy and the United States supplied samples that represented acute and convalescent COVID-19. The analysed material was cDNA or gDNA that came from T cells, B-cell-depleted T cells, or PBMCs.

This CDR3 has 15 residues. The germline gives CDR1 LNHDA, CDR2 SQIVND (reference sequence). V lost 5 bases to trimming and J lost 7 bases, with 20 bases between them. Authors' methods: Reference gene primer amplification gave nucleated cell count estimates. Sequencing was performed with immunoSEQ multiplex PCR; in TCRdb, only in-frame clones are kept and a portion is missing. That table is the source of V, J and clone size, and D and trimming were worked out from the DNA. The sample holds approximately 100,000 clones; more than 80% are singletons and the top ten take approximately 1.1%. This clonotype was obtained from a human donor in a cohort sampled during active COVID-19. Sequencing was carried out using peripheral blood. The chain employs TRBV19 and TRBJ1-1; a weak D match, TRBD1 (5 bases). This CDR3 reads CASSPGHALTREAFF. CDR3 in DNA: TGTGCCAGTAGTCCAGGACATGCCCTGACCCGTGAAGCTTTCTTT.